This TCR beta chain was sequenced in a study of blood T cell repertoires in COVID-19. Overall study: T cells, B-cell-depleted T cells, or PBMCs provided the cDNA or gDNA that served as material.

Per the germline V gene, CDR1 is LNHDA and CDR2 is SQIVND (reference sequence). The V gene lost 3 bases and the J gene lost 0 bases, with 12 bases spanning the gap. The CDR3 contains 16 residues. Seattle patients were enrolled during active infection and followed longitudinally. Some clones are missing from TCRdb's copy, which holds only in-frame ones; the method was immunoSEQ multiplex PCR. The data contain about 400,000 clones, 70% to 90% of them singletons. The material sequenced was peripheral blood. This receptor was taken from a woman aged 55 to 70 with COVID-19, enrolled during active disease. The V gene is TRBV19, the J gene TRBJ2-4, with D possibly being TRBD2 (5 bases). DNA for the CDR3: TGTGCCAGTAGTATGTGGGGAGCTCTAGCCAAAAACATTCAGTACTTC. Protein: CASSMWGALAKNIQYF.